This note documents a single T cell receptor (beta chain) sequence. Antigen unknown. This record comes from a study of shared clonotypes between healthy human individuals. Study-wide findings and caveats: The sole specimen, blood, was sampled, and tissue repertoires likely differ.

Researchers divided each subset's genomic DNA evenly across several immunoSEQ plates. Repertoires were generated with immunoSEQ multiplex PCR, while TCRdb's copy carries only in-frame clones and drops some. The sample holds some 580,000 clones, around 97% seen once. The CDR3 runs to 13 residues. Germline CDR1 KGHSH, CDR2 LQKENI. The ends were cut back, 4 bases at V and 3 bases at J, with 7 bases in the middle. Material for sequencing was naive CD4+ T cells sorted from blood. Subset of the sample: CD45RA+ positively selected. The source of this sequence is a woman in her thirties in good health. V usage is TRBV18 and J usage is TRBJ2-1; either TRBD1 or TRBD2 may supply D (5 bases each). The CDR3 bases are TGTGCCAGCTCACAGAGGGGCTACAATGAGCAGTTCTTC. Residues: CASSQRGYNEQFF. Full variable domain (missing parts from reference TRBV18 and TRBJ2-1): NAGVMQNPRHLVRRRGQEARLRCSPMKGHSHVYWYRQLPEEGLKFMVYLQKENIIDESGMPKERFSAEFPKEGPSILRIQQVVRGDSAAYFCASSQRGYNEQFFGPGTRLTVL.